This T cell receptor (beta chain) was sequenced for a study of blood T cell repertoires in COVID-19. In the study overall: Sources were T cells, B-cell-depleted T cells, or PBMCs; the material itself was cDNA or gDNA.

Original processing methods: From reference gene primer amplification, estimates of nucleated cell counts were derived. The method was immunoSEQ multiplex PCR; TCRdb's version includes in-frame clones alone and lacks a portion of them. V, J and clone size were drawn from that table, and D and trimming were deduced from the DNA. The profile shows some 420,000 clones, more than 80% of them singletons. Participant ages covered roughly 18 to 89 years across about 25 US areas. Before being deemed recovered, Cohort 3 donors had two negative PCRs, clearance, or symptom resolution. The length of the CDR3 is 18 residues. Germline CDR1 SGHVS, CDR2 FQNEAQ. The V segment lost 4 bases and the J segment 2 bases; nucleotides outside the gene matches: 11.

This TCR came from a man aged 25-45 years who had recovered from COVID-19. The sample taken for sequencing was PBMCs or T cells enriched from blood (not recorded which). The chain is built from TRBV7-8 and TRBJ2-5; 12 nucleotides align to TRBD2. CDR3 nucleotide sequence: TGTGCCAGCAGCTGGGGGGGGACTAGCGGGCATCATCAAGAGACCCAGTACTTC. Amino acids: CASSWGGTSGHHQETQYF. The full variable domain, rest sourced from reference TRBV7-8 and TRBJ2-5, is GAGVSQSPRYKVAKRGQDVALRCDPISGHVSLFWYQQALGQGPEFLTYFQNEAQLDKSGLPSDRFFAERPEGSVSTLKIQRTQQEDSAVYLCASSWGGTSGHHQETQYFGPGTRLLVL.